This T cell receptor beta chain came from a study of identifying expanded T cells in peripheral blood. The CDR3 runs to 13 residues. The germline gives CDR1 SGHDT, CDR2 YYEEEE. V dropped 4 bases and J dropped 5; count of bases not matched to a gene: 4. On this clone itself: Its antigen is not identified.

Collection occurred without any documented infections or immune events in donors. Overall study findings and caveats: Over about two and four weeks, about 17 and 20 clones changed, versus around 1.2 between replicates. Across healthy donors, higher total template counts meant significantly greater approximately two-week count variance.

Libraries were prepared by immunoSEQ multiplex PCR; TCRdb keeps only in-frame clonotypes and omits some of them. The sample lists 85,000 to 100,000 clones, approximately 88% occurring once. The V call is TRBV5-6, the J call TRBJ2-5, with 8 bases that match TRBD1. Sequenced sample: blood. The TCR originated in a person aged 18 to 75 in good health. CDR3 amino acids: CASSLRQGETQYF. In nucleotides, the CDR3 is TGTGCCAGCAGCCTAAGACAGGGGGAGACCCAGTACTTC. Looking up the rest from reference TRBV5-6 and TRBJ2-5 gives the full variable domain: DAGVTQSPTHLIKTRGQQVTLRCSPKSGHDTVSWYQQALGQGPQFIFQYYEEEERQRGNFPDRFSGHQFPNYSSELNVNALLLGDSALYLCASSLRQGETQYFGPGTRLLVL.